Following are 26 T cell receptor beta chains from one sample sequenced in a study of blood T cell repertoires in COVID-19. Assay: immunoSEQ multiplex PCR; the TCRdb copy retains only in-frame clones and omits some. The top ten clones hold 3.3% of a sample with approximately 260,000 clones, 75% to 90% of them seen once. The source material was PBMCs or T cells enriched from blood (not recorded which). These TCRs come from a woman between 40 and 55 years old with acute COVID-19.

This clone has a single count. J is TRBJ2-2 and V is TRBV2, with 9 positions matching TRBD1. The CDR3 extends over 15 amino acids. Germline V CDR1 and CDR2: SNHLY, FYNNEI. The V and J ends lost 5 bases and 5 bases, in that order; junction bases with no gene match: 6. CDR3 sequence (DNA): TGTGCCAGCAGTACAGGGGGCCAGGGAACCGGGGAGCTGTTTTTT. Translated, it gives CASSTGGQGTGELFF.

The J gene is TRBJ1-2, the V gene TRBV5-1; weak D call: TRBD1 (6 bases). The CDR3 is made up of 14 amino acids. In germline, CDR1 is SGHRS, CDR2 YFSETQ. V gave up 3 bases and J gave up 7 bases, with 16 bases separating them. The CDR3 loop reads CASSSPDSSGGYTF. The CDR3 nucleotides read TGCGCCAGCAGCTCTCCGGACAGCTCCGGTGGCTACACCTTC. Full variable domain (missing parts from reference TRBV5-1 and TRBJ1-2): KAGVTQTPRYLIKTRGQQVTLSCSPISGHRSVSWYQQTPGQGLQFLFEYFSETQRNKGNFPGRFSGRQFSNSRSEMNVSTLELGDSALYLCASSSPDSSGGYTFGSGTRLTVV.

This clone came up once. The rearrangement uses TRBV3-1 (or the pseudogene TRBV3-2) and TRBJ1-3, with D tentatively TRBD1 (5 bases). Per the germline V gene, CDR1 is LGHDT and CDR2 is YNNKEL (reference sequence). Trimming pared 0 bases from V and 2 bases from J, leaving 8 bases between. CDR3 length: 15 amino acids. In DNA, the CDR3 is TGTGCCAGCAGCCAAGATGGGGGGGCTGGAAACACCATATATTTT. This translates into CASSQDGGAGNTIYF.

This sequence joins TRBV9 and TRBJ2-7; 12 nucleotides align to TRBD2. Germline V CDR1 and CDR2: SGDLS, YYNGEE. The V and J ends lost 3 bases and 1 base, in that order; junction bases with no gene match: 2. The CDR3 totals 15 residues. The CDR3 region is CASSAGLAGSYEQYF. CDR3 in DNA: TGTGCCAGCAGCGCCGGACTAGCGGGATCCTACGAGCAGTACTTC.

The V call is TRBV2, the J call TRBJ2-2, with 9 nucleotides matching TRBD2. Germline V CDR1 and CDR2: SNHLY, FYNNEI. This CDR3 is built from 19 residues. Trimming cost V 1 base and J 4 bases; bases outside gene matches: 13. CDR3 in amino acids: CASSEGGPLAGRRTGELFF. The CDR3 DNA is TGTGCCAGCAGTGAAGGGGGTCCACTAGCGGGCCGACGCACCGGGGAGCTGTTTTTT. Supplemented by reference TRBV2 and TRBJ2-2, the full variable domain reads EPEVTQTPSHQVTQMGQEVILRCVPISNHLYFYWYRQILGQKVEFLVSFYNNEISEKSEIFDDQFSVERPDGSNFTLKIRSTKLEDSAMYFCASSEGGPLAGRRTGELFFGEGSRLTVL.

This clone has just one count. The chain links TRBV5-1 to TRBJ2-5, with 11 bases that match TRBD2. Trimming removed 0 bases from V and 4 bases from J; junction bases left unmatched: 2. Germline CDR1 is SGHRS and CDR2 is YFSETQ. The CDR3 covers 15 residues. The CDR3 spells CASSLELAGGETQYF. In nucleotides, the CDR3 is TGCGCCAGCAGCTTGGAGCTAGCGGGAGGAGAGACCCAGTACTTC.

This clone was recorded only once. The V call is TRBV3-1 (or the pseudogene TRBV3-2), the J call TRBJ2-3; 8 bases fit TRBD2. CDR3 length equals 15 residues. The V segment lost 8 bases and the J segment 2 bases; nucleotides outside the gene matches: 9. CDR1 and CDR2 from the germline V gene are LGHDT and YNNKEL (reference sequence). CDR3 DNA: TGTGCCAGCGGTAACGGGAGGGGCGACACAGATACGCAGTATTTT. It codes for CASGNGRGDTDTQYF.

In regard to this clone: The same CDR3 also results from other DNA sequences found in this sample. J is TRBJ1-1 and V is TRBV5-1; no definite D call. There are 13 residues in the CDR3. From germline, CDR1 is SGHRS and CDR2 YFSETQ. Between the trimmed V and J ends, which lost 0 bases and 2 bases, there was a span of 5 bases. For the CDR3, the DNA is TGCGCCAGCAGCTTGGCCGTTAACACTGAAGCTTTCTTT. This translates into CASSLAVNTEAFF.

The chain has TRBV19 and TRBJ2-1; 9 bases agree with TRBD1. Germline-derived CDR1 and CDR2 are LNHDA and SQIVND (reference sequence). V lost 8 bases and J lost 6; bases outside the gene matches: 8. There are 14 residues in the CDR3. For the CDR3, the DNA is TGTGCCAGTGGCTCCCGGGACAGGGCCAATGAGCAGTTCTTC. Residues: CASGSRDRANEQFF.

V usage is TRBV5-1 and J usage is TRBJ2-1; 11 nucleotides line up with TRBD2. Germline assignment: CDR1 SGHRS and CDR2 YFSETQ. The V segment lost 2 bases and the J segment 0 bases; nucleotides outside the gene matches: 1. The CDR3 runs to 16 residues. CDR3 protein: CASSLLAGDSYNEQFF. The DNA of the CDR3 is TGCGCCAGCAGCTTACTAGCGGGAGACTCCTACAATGAGCAGTTCTTC.

This rearrangement joins TRBV5-4 to TRBJ2-7, with 10 positions matching TRBD2. V gave up 4 bases and J gave up 3 bases; unmatched junction bases: 1. Germline V gives CDR1 SGHNT, CDR2 YYREEE (reference sequence). The CDR3 runs 13 residues. In nucleotides, the CDR3 is TGTGCCAGCAGCCTAGCGGGAGTCTACGAGCAGTACTTC. Protein sequence: CASSLAGVYEQYF.

The gene calls are TRBV24-1 and TRBJ2-1, with D perhaps matching TRBD2 (5 bases). This CDR3 has 13 amino acids. Germline V lookup: CDR1 KGHDR, CDR2 SFDVKD. V lost 2 bases to trimming and J lost 9 bases, with 10 bases between them. This chain's CDR3 is CATSDYQRGEQFF. Written as DNA, the CDR3 is TGTGCCACCAGTGATTATCAACGGGGTGAGCAGTTCTTC.

This clone was picked up a small number of times. This sequence joins TRBV5-1 and TRBJ2-2; D possibly corresponds to TRBD2 (5 bases). This CDR3 contains 14 residues. Trimming took off 2 bases at V and 1 base at J, with 6 bases between the two ends. In germline, CDR1 is SGHRS, CDR2 YFSETQ. CDR3 sequence reads: CASSFAGNTGELFF. For the CDR3, the DNA is TGCGCCAGCAGCTTCGCGGGGAACACCGGGGAGCTGTTTTTT.

The chain joins TRBV5-8 to TRBJ1-2; D is uncertain. V dropped 3 bases and J dropped 4 bases, with 7 bases sitting between them. Germline lookup yields CDR1 SGHTS and CDR2 YDEGEE. The length of the CDR3 is 12 residues. The CDR3 nucleotides read TGTGCCAGCAGCTCGATGGCCTATGGCTACACCTTC. This translates into CASSSMAYGYTF.

The chain links TRBV14 to TRBJ1-4; D is unclear. The CDR3 spans 15 residues. Germline-derived CDR1 and CDR2 are SGHDN and FVKESK. Trimming took 5 bases from V and 1 from J, leaving 11 bases between them. This CDR3 reads CASSSNRLTNEKLFF. The CDR3 nucleotides read TGTGCCAGCAGCTCCAACCGGTTAACTAATGAAAAACTGTTTTTT.

The chain links TRBV5-1 to TRBJ2-2; D possibly corresponds to TRBD2 (6 bases). This CDR3 has 15 residues. V lost 3 bases to trimming and J lost 4 bases, with 13 bases between them. Germline loops: CDR1 SGHRS, CDR2 YFSETQ. CDR3 amino acids: CASSYGGGITGELFF. CDR3 DNA: TGCGCCAGCAGCTACGGGGGAGGTATCACCGGGGAGCTGTTTTTT.

The chain joins TRBV7-9 to TRBJ1-2, with 10 bases that match TRBD1. CDR3 length: 13 residues. Germline-derived CDR1 and CDR2 are SEHNR and FQNEAQ (reference sequence). The V segment lost 5 bases and the J segment 8 bases; nucleotides outside the gene matches: 5. The CDR3 DNA reads TGTGCCAGCAGCCCGGGACAGGGGTCGGGCTACACCTTC. Translated, it gives CASSPGQGSGYTF.

The chain employs TRBV7-6 and TRBJ2-5, with a weak D call TRBD1 (6 bases). This CDR3 has 15 amino acids. Looked up from germline, CDR1 is SGHVS and CDR2 is FNYEAQ. V was clipped by 1 base and J by 5 bases, with 14 bases between them. The CDR3 DNA sequence: TGTGCCAGCAGCTTAGGGACAGAGTTTAGGGAGACCCAGTACTTC. Translating gives CASSLGTEFRETQYF.

This clone was seen a handful of times. The rearrangement joins TRBV3-1 (or the pseudogene TRBV3-2) to TRBJ2-7, with 8 positions matching TRBD2. V was pared by 1 base and J by 2 bases, with 7 bases of the junction left unmatched. This CDR3 has 16 residues. The V gene's germline CDR1 is LGHDT and CDR2 YNNKEL (reference sequence). Here the CDR3 reads CASSQVLREDTYEQYF. For the CDR3, the DNA is TGTGCCAGCAGCCAAGTGTTGCGGGAGGACACCTACGAGCAGTACTTC.

V is TRBV5-6 and J is TRBJ1-2; TRBD1 aligns across 10 bases. Germline V gene data show CDR1 as SGHDT and CDR2 as YYEEEE. The CDR3 sequence is 16 residues long. The V segment lost 4 bases and the J segment 5 bases; nucleotides outside the gene matches: 11. The CDR3 region is CASSHLPGQGVYGYTF. CDR3 bases: TGTGCCAGCAGCCACCTCCCCGGACAGGGGGTTTATGGCTACACCTTC.

V is TRBV10-1 and J is TRBJ2-7, with TRBD1 identical over 7 bases. The J segment lost 0 bases and the V segment lost 0 bases, leaving 5 bases of the junction unmatched. Germline CDR1 and CDR2: WNHNN and SYGVQD (reference sequence). The CDR3 covers 16 residues. DNA of the CDR3: TGCGCCAGCAGTGAGTCTCGGGACAGACCCTCCTACGAGCAGTACTTC. Its protein is CASSESRDRPSYEQYF.

The chain is built from TRBV10-1 and TRBJ2-1; 13 bases line up with TRBD2. Looked up from germline, CDR1 is WNHNN and CDR2 is SYGVQD (reference sequence). V was pared by 3 bases and J by 7 bases, with 9 bases of the junction left unmatched. The CDR3 length is 17 residues. The CDR3 sequence: CASSDFTSGRADNEQFF. DNA for the CDR3: TGCGCCAGCAGTGATTTCACTAGCGGGAGGGCCGATAATGAGCAGTTCTTC.

The chain recombines TRBV4-1 with TRBJ1-2, with D maybe TRBD1 (5 bases). V was pared by 3 bases and J by 6 bases, with 11 bases between. This CDR3 is built from 13 residues. Per the germline V gene, CDR1 is MGHRA and CDR2 is YSYEKL. CDR3 sequence: CASSHGPGNGYTF. The CDR3 nucleotides read TGCGCCAGCAGCCACGGGCCAGGGAATGGCTACACCTTC.

This chain joins TRBV29-1 and TRBJ2-1, with TRBD1 matching 9 bases. V lost 4 bases to trimming and J lost 8 bases; unmatched junction nucleotides: 3. Germline CDR1 reads SQVTM; CDR2 reads ANQGSEA. The CDR3 has 12 residues. CDR3 in DNA: TGCAGCGTTGGACAGGGGGACGATGAGCAGTTCTTC. It specifies CSVGQGDDEQFF.

V gene TRBV12-3 or TRBV12-4 combines with J gene TRBJ2-7, with TRBD2 matching over 10 bases. The V gene end was trimmed by 1 base and the J gene end by 9 bases; junction bases not matched to a gene: 3. The CDR3 contains 13 residues. CDR3 nucleotide sequence: TGTGCCAGCAGTTTAGGGCTAGCGGGAGTGCAGTACTTC. Its protein product is CASSLGLAGVQYF.

The chain combines TRBV5-1 with TRBJ2-2; D is possibly TRBD1 (5 bases). Germline lookup yields CDR1 SGHRS and CDR2 YFSETQ. CDR3 length: 15 residues. The germline V and J ends were trimmed by 0 bases and 4 bases, with 10 bases remaining between them. The CDR3 region has the DNA TGCGCCAGCAGCTTGGCTCAGGGTTTCACCGGGGAGCTGTTTTTT. Translated: CASSLAQGFTGELFF.